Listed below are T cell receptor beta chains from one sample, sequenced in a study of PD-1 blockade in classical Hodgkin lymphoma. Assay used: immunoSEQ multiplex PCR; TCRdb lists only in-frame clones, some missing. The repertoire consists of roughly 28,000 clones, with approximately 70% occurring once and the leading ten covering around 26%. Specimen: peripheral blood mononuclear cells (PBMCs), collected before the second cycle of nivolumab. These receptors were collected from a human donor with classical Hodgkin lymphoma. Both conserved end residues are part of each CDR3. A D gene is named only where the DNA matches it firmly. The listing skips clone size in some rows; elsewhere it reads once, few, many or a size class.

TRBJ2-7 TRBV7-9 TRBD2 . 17 TGTGCCAGCAGCTTAAGTTCTGGCGGGGGAAGTTCCTACGAGCAGTACTTC CASSLSSGGGSSYEQYF
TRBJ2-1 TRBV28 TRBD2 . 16 TGTGCCAGCAGTCCTACCCCCTCGGGACTAGCGGGAAGGGAGTTCTTC CASSPTPSGLAGREFF
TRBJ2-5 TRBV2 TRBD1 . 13 TGTGCCAGCAGCCGAACCCGGACAGGGTTCCAAAACTTC CASSRTRTGFQNF
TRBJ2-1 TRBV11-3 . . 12 TGTGCCAGCAGTCATAGTAGGAATGAGCAGTTCTTC CASSHSRNEQFF
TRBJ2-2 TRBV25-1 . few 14 TGTGCCGTAATCCAGGCGTCGGGGCCCGGGGAGCTGTTTTTT CAVIQASGPGELFF
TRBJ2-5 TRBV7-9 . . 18 TGTGCCAGCGAGGGGGGTCTAGCGAAGAGAGAGATCATAGAGACCCAGTACTTC CASEGGLAKREIIETQYF
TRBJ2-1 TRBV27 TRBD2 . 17 TGTGCCAGCAGTCCCCCCTCCCCGACGGGAGGGTTTAATGAGCAGTTCTTC CASSPPSPTGGFNEQFF
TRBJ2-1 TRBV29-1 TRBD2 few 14 TGCAGCGTTGCCCTAGCGGGAGTTATCAATGAGCAGTTCTTC CSVALAGVINEQFF
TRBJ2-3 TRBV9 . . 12 TGTGCCAGCAGTTTAGGCACAGATACGCAGTATTTT CASSLGTDTQYF
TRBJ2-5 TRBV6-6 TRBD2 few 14 TGTGCCAGCAGTAAATGGACTAGCAGCGAGACCCAGTACTTC CASSKWTSSETQYF
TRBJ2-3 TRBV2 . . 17 TGTGCCAGCAGTCCTCGGGGGTATGAGGGGGCGTTAGATACGCAGTATTTT CASSPRGYEGALDTQYF
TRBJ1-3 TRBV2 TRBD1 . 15 TGTGCCAGCAATCCCTTCAGGGGGACTGGAAACACCATATATTTT CASNPFRGTGNTIYF
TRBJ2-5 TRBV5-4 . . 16 TGTGCCAGCAGCTTGGATGGGGGGCGCGGTTTGGAGACCCAGTACTTC CASSLDGGRGLETQYF
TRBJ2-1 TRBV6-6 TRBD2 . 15 TGTGCCAGCAGTGGCCCCGCGGGAGGGCTTAATGAGCAGTTCTTC CASSGPAGGLNEQFF